The next 28 T cell receptor beta chains were all read from a single sample in a study of blood T cell repertoires in COVID-19. Assay: immunoSEQ multiplex PCR; the TCRdb copy retains only in-frame clones and omits some. This table has 200,000 to 300,000 clones, approximately 84% appearing once. Material for sequencing was PBMCs or T cells enriched from blood (not recorded which). These receptors all come from a woman aged 40 to 55 with acute COVID-19.

The genes are TRBV19 and TRBJ1-5, with a possible D match to TRBD1 (6 bases). Germline V gives CDR1 LNHDA, CDR2 SQIVND (reference sequence). The CDR3 has 15 amino acids. V was cut by 5 bases and J by 4 bases, with 15 bases left in between. The CDR3 DNA sequence: TGTGCCAGTAGTGCCCACAGGGCCCGGAATCAGCCCCAGCATTTT. Protein: CASSAHRARNQPQHF.

The chain couples TRBV6-5 to TRBJ1-5, with D hard to call. CDR1 is MNHEY and CDR2 is SVGAGI in the germline V gene. Trimming shortened V by 0 bases and J by 0 bases, and 6 bases separated the two germline ends. The CDR3 covers 15 residues. CDR3 sequence reads: CASSYSGSSNQPQHF. In DNA, the CDR3 is TGTGCCAGCAGTTACTCGGGCTCTAGCAATCAGCCCCAGCATTTT.

The DNA of the CDR3 is TGTGCCACCAGCGGTAGTTGGACTGAAGCTTTCTTT. It translates to CATSGSWTEAFF. This chain joins TRBV15 and TRBJ1-1; D gene unclear. This CDR3 is 12 amino acids long. V lost 5 bases to trimming and J lost 5 bases, with 9 bases between them. From germline, CDR1 is LNHNV and CDR2 YYDKDF (reference sequence). Drawing the rest from reference TRBV15 and TRBJ1-1, the complete variable domain is DAMVIQNPRYQVTQFGKPVTLSCSQTLNHNVMYWYQQKSSQAPKLLFHYYDKDFNNEADTPDNFQSRRPNTSFCFLDIRSPGLGDTAMYLCATSGSWTEAFFGQGTRLTVV.

The chain joins TRBV5-1 to TRBJ2-5; 13 nucleotides match TRBD2. The CDR3 has 16 amino acids. Germline CDR1 and CDR2: SGHRS and YFSETQ. V lost 0 bases and J lost 3; bases outside the gene matches: 2. The CDR3 DNA sequence: TGCGCCAGCAGCTTGGACACTAGCGGGGGGGAAGAGACCCAGTACTTC. Amino acids: CASSLDTSGGEETQYF.

CDR3 region: CAIGGTEQSPLHF. DNA of the CDR3: TGTGCCATCGGAGGGACAGAGCAATCACCCCTCCACTTT. The gene calls are TRBV6-5 and TRBJ1-6; 7 bases map to TRBD1. The CDR3 sequence is 13 residues long. The germline V gene has CDR1 MNHEY and CDR2 SVGAGI. Germline trimming cut 10 bases from V and 10 bases from J; bases unmatched to any gene: 10.

V usage is TRBV29-1 and J usage is TRBJ2-2; D possibly corresponds to TRBD1 (6 bases). Between the trimmed V and J ends, which lost 6 bases and 0 bases, there was a span of 8 bases. This CDR3 contains 13 residues. Germline CDR1 SQVTM, CDR2 ANQGSEA. Here the CDR3 reads CSVGTTNTGELFF. The CDR3 nucleotides are TGCAGCGTGGGGACAACGAACACCGGGGAGCTGTTTTTT.

The chain's CDR3 is CASSTTRVDTQYF. CDR3 bases: TGTGCCAGCAGCACCACCAGGGTAGATACGCAGTATTTT. The chain has TRBV7-6 and TRBJ2-3, with D possibly being TRBD1 (5 bases). V was pared by 5 bases and J by 5 bases, with 11 bases between. Germline V lookup: CDR1 SGHVS, CDR2 FNYEAQ. The CDR3 has 13 residues.

V is TRBV7-3 and J is TRBJ2-2; 9 bases line up with TRBD1. Germline CDR1 and CDR2: SGHTA and FQGTGA. After removal of 5 bases from V and 7 bases from J, the junction contained 5 bases not matched to a gene. This CDR3 contains 14 residues. This CDR3 reads CASSRDRAVGELFF. As DNA, the CDR3 is TGTGCCAGCAGCCGGGACAGGGCGGTCGGGGAGCTGTTTTTT.

Comment on this clone: Because the CDR3's place on the DNA is in doubt, the DNA is left out and the CDR3 is given as listed by TCRdb. J is TRBJ2-2 and V is TRBV12-3 or TRBV12-4; TRBD2, the table's D call, lacks a check against the DNA. Both ends counted, the CDR3 spans 13 residues. CDR3 region: CASTFGSTGELFF.

The chain combines TRBV9 with TRBJ2-1; tentative D call: TRBD2 (6 bases). Trimming stripped 0 bases from V and 6 bases from J, with 13 bases between. The CDR3 spans 15 residues. CDR1 and CDR2 from the germline V gene are SGDLS and YYNGEE. CDR3 region: CASSVEWEVFNEQFF. The CDR3 coding sequence is TGTGCCAGCAGCGTAGAGTGGGAGGTCTTCAATGAGCAGTTCTTC. Together with reference TRBV9 and TRBJ2-1, the CDR3 gives the full variable domain: DSGVTQTPKHLITATGQRVTLRCSPRSGDLSVYWYQQSLDQGLQFLIQYYNGEERAKGNILERFSAQQFPDLHSELNLSSLELGDSALYFCASSVEWEVFNEQFFGPGTRLTVL.

The rearrangement links TRBV19 to TRBJ1-4; TRBD1 agrees at 8 bases. With 7 bases clipped from V and 7 bases from J, the junction kept 11 bases outside the gene matches. Germline CDR1 reads LNHDA; CDR2 reads SQIVND (reference sequence). The CDR3 has 15 residues. The CDR3 coding sequence is TGTGCCAGTAACCCTGGACAGGGACGATCTGAAAAACTGTTTTTT. Translating it yields CASNPGQGRSEKLFF.

The chain links TRBV7-3 to TRBJ2-1; TRBD2 matches at 8 bases. CDR1 and CDR2 (germline): SGHTA, FQGTGA. Unmatched junction bases numbered 4, after V lost 0 bases and J lost 3 bases. The CDR3 contains 16 residues. The CDR3 nucleotides are TGTGCCAGCAGCTTAACTCCGGGAGGGTACTACAATGAGCAGTTCTTC. It yields the protein CASSLTPGGYYNEQFF.

The rearrangement links TRBV3-1 (or the pseudogene TRBV3-2) to TRBJ2-2; D gene unclear. V lost 1 base and J lost 0, with 6 bases in between. Per the germline V gene, CDR1 is LGHDT and CDR2 is YNNKEL (reference sequence). This CDR3 region has 15 residues. The CDR3 region is CASSQGSANTGELFF. As DNA, the CDR3 is TGTGCCAGCAGCCAAGGTAGTGCGAACACCGGGGAGCTGTTTTTT.

The sample holds one count of this clone. The genes are TRBV7-2 and TRBJ1-2; D is uncertain. Looked up from germline, CDR1 is SGHTA and CDR2 is FQGNSA. This CDR3 is 12 amino acids long. Between the trimmed V and J ends, which lost 3 bases and 8 bases, there was a span of 10 bases. The CDR3 here is CASSLFTEGYTF. In DNA form, the CDR3 reads TGTGCCAGCAGCTTGTTCACCGAGGGCTACACCTTC.

Worth noting for this clone: The junction differs from germline at one of its ends, possibly a read error. The chain recombines TRBV6-5 with TRBJ2-7; D possibly corresponds to TRBD1 (5 bases). Germline V gene data show CDR1 as MNHEY and CDR2 as SVGAGI. The CDR3 runs 14 residues. The CDR3 DNA sequence: TGTACCAGCAGTTACTCGAGACAGCGCTACGAGCAGTACTTC. Its protein is CTSSYSRQRYEQYF.

With respect to this clone: An end of the junction does not agree with germline; a read error may underlie this. This chain connects TRBV7-7 to TRBJ2-1; a possible D gene is TRBD2 (6 bases). Germline loops: CDR1 SSHAT, CDR2 FNYEAQ (reference sequence). This CDR3 spans 13 amino acids. The CDR3 region has the DNA TGTGCTAGCAGCTTAGTCCGGGAGCATGAGCAGTTCTTC. It encodes CASSLVREHEQFF.

The V call is TRBV6-2 or TRBV6-3, the J call TRBJ2-3; D gene ambiguous. The length of the CDR3 is 15 residues. CDR1 and CDR2 from the germline V gene are MNHEY and SVGEGT. V lost 0 bases to trimming and J lost 0 bases, with 7 bases between them. CDR3 sequence: CASSYSASSTDTQYF. CDR3 sequence (DNA): TGTGCCAGCAGTTACTCGGCTTCTAGCACAGATACGCAGTATTTT.

The rearrangement uses TRBV27 and TRBJ1-6; D call uncertain. Per the germline V gene, CDR1 is MNHEY and CDR2 is SMNVEV (reference sequence). Trimming took off 8 bases at V and 11 bases at J, with 34 bases between the two ends. This CDR3 is 19 amino acids long. CDR3 protein: CASPPPRSEYTDISAPLHF. In DNA form, the CDR3 reads TGTGCCAGCCCCCCCCCGCGTAGTGAATATACAGACATATCTGCACCCCTCCACTTT.

This chain connects TRBV7-3 to TRBJ2-2, with 11 positions matching TRBD2. V trimming: 6 bases; J trimming: 7 bases; junction bases outside the gene matches: 19. CDR1 and CDR2 from the germline V gene are SGHTA and FQGTGA. The CDR3 is 19 amino acids. This CDR3 reads CASRPRSLSGRAGDGELFF. The DNA for the CDR3 is TGTGCCAGCAGGCCACGTTCACTTAGCGGGAGGGCCGGGGACGGGGAGCTGTTTTTT.

The chain uses TRBV14 and TRBJ2-1, with 8 bases aligning to TRBD2. The V gene's germline CDR1 is SGHDN and CDR2 FVKESK. J lost 2 bases, V lost 0 bases, and 12 bases had no gene match. This CDR3 has 19 amino acids. In DNA, the CDR3 is TGTGCCAGCAGCCAAGATTGGTCTCCGCTAGCGGGCACCTACAATGAGCAGTTCTTC. Amino acids: CASSQDWSPLAGTYNEQFF.

V is TRBV5-6 and J is TRBJ1-2; 9 bases align to TRBD1. The CDR3 consists of 15 residues. The germline gives CDR1 SGHDT, CDR2 YYEEEE. With V trimmed by 4 bases and J by 3 bases, 7 bases remained unmatched. CDR3 sequence reads: CASSQGQGLYYGYTF. In DNA form, the CDR3 reads TGTGCCAGCAGCCAGGGACAGGGCCTATACTATGGCTACACCTTC. Variable domain in full (rest from reference TRBV5-6 and TRBJ1-2): DAGVTQSPTHLIKTRGQQVTLRCSPKSGHDTVSWYQQALGQGPQFIFQYYEEEERQRGNFPDRFSGHQFPNYSSELNVNALLLGDSALYLCASSQGQGLYYGYTFGSGTRLTVV.

The gene calls are TRBV5-4 and TRBJ2-1; 8 bases agree with TRBD1. Germline V CDR1 and CDR2: SGHNT, YYREEE (reference sequence). The CDR3 covers 16 residues. Losses at the gene ends were 0 bases for V and 7 bases for J; bases not matched to a gene: 9. CDR3 sequence (DNA): TGTGCCAGCAGCTTGGACAGGGGGGCCCCAATAAATGAGCAGTTCTTC. It yields the protein CASSLDRGAPINEQFF.

V and J are TRBV7-8 and TRBJ2-4; D is unresolved. Germline CDR1 and CDR2: SGHVS and FQNEAQ. This CDR3 region has 13 residues. The germline V and J ends were trimmed by 5 bases and 5 bases, with 10 bases remaining between them. For the CDR3, the DNA is TGTGCCAGCAGCGGTGGAGAAGAAAACATTCAGTACTTC. This gives the protein CASSGGEENIQYF.

The chain combines TRBV4-1 with TRBJ1-4; no firm D call. V lost 1 base and J 3 bases, leaving 6 bases between the germline ends. Germline loops: CDR1 MGHRA, CDR2 YSYEKL. This CDR3 has 14 residues. In DNA form, the CDR3 reads TGCGCCAGCAGCCAAGTGTCCTCTAATGAAAAACTGTTTTTT. It translates to CASSQVSSNEKLFF.

This clone was seen only a few times. The rearrangement links TRBV9 to TRBJ2-2; D is possibly TRBD1 (7 bases). This CDR3 contains 15 residues. Trimming took 3 bases from V and 6 from J, leaving 15 bases between them. Looked up from germline, CDR1 is SGDLS and CDR2 is YYNGEE. This chain's CDR3 is CASSEAGGGAGELFF. In nucleotides, the CDR3 is TGTGCCAGCAGCGAGGCAGGAGGGGGCGCCGGGGAGCTGTTTTTT.

This clone was recorded many times. This chain uses TRBV2 with TRBJ1-3, with D possibly being TRBD1 (6 bases). Trimming shortened V by 7 bases and J by 5 bases, and 18 bases separated the two germline ends. Germline CDR1 and CDR2: SNHLY and FYNNEI. This CDR3 region has 15 residues. The CDR3 is CASNAIGTPRNTIYF. The CDR3 nucleotides read TGTGCCAGCAATGCCATCGGGACACCTAGAAACACCATATATTTT. Full variable domain (remainder filled in from reference TRBV2 and TRBJ1-3): EPEVTQTPSHQVTQMGQEVILRCVPISNHLYFYWYRQILGQKVEFLVSFYNNEISEKSEIFDDQFSVERPDGSNFTLKIRSTKLEDSAMYFCASNAIGTPRNTIYFGEGSWLTVV.

The V gene is TRBV11-3, the J gene TRBJ2-1, with 8 bases aligning to TRBD2. The CDR3 length is 16 residues. The ends lost 1 base at V and 7 bases at J; junction bases unmatched: 9. Germline values: CDR1 SGHNT, CDR2 YENEEA. The chain's CDR3 is CASSLVPAGVGNEQFF. The DNA for the CDR3 is TGTGCCAGCAGCTTAGTTCCAGCGGGAGTTGGTAATGAGCAGTTCTTC.

The chain links TRBV5-1 to TRBJ2-2; 7 bases are a match to TRBD2. The J segment lost 6 bases and the V segment lost 2 bases, leaving 10 bases of the junction unmatched. Germline CDR1 reads SGHRS; CDR2 reads YFSETQ. The CDR3 contains 16 residues. CDR3 in DNA: TGCGCCAGCAGCTTCTTGGCGGGAGCTCTTTCCGGGGAGCTGTTTTTT. Translated, it gives CASSFLAGALSGELFF.